Listed below are T cell receptor beta chains from one sample, sequenced in a study of T cells in Graves' hyperthyroidism and ophthalmopathy. Using its own MiXCR run on the multiplex PCR reads, TCRdb lists one record per CDR3 protein. The sample holds 550,000 to 850,000 distinct CDR3 sequences, roughly 20% seen once. Specimen: blood. These receptors were taken from a woman aged 45-65 years with Graves' hyperthyroidism that later progressed to Graves' ophthalmopathy. Each CDR3 is given with its conserved first and last residue. The D gene is left open where the match is weak. The size field is filled for only some rows; it gives once, few, many or a size class.

CASSFVLFDYNEQFF,TGTGCCAGTAGTTTCGTACTCTTCGACTACAATGAGCAGTTCTTC,NA,TRBJ2-1,NA,TRBV19
CASSFMQGRNTEAFF,TGTGCCAGCAGTTTTATGCAGGGAAGGAACACTGAAGCTTTCTTT,many,TRBJ1-1,NA,TRBV27
CSARGDPRNEKLFF,TGCAGTGCAAGGGGAGACCCACGGAATGAAAAACTGTTTTTT,many,TRBJ1-4,NA,TRBV20-1
CASSFQGRDGYTF,TGTGCCAGCAGTTTTCAGGGAAGAGATGGCTACACCTTC,NA,TRBJ1-2,NA,TRBV12-3/TRBV12-4
CASSFPGRGEQYF,TGTGCCAGCAGTTTCCCGGGAAGGGGCGAGCAGTACTTC,many,TRBJ2-7,NA,TRBV12-3/TRBV12-4
CSATGQEVGDEQFF,TGCAGCGCCACTGGACAGGAGGTGGGCGATGAGCAGTTCTTC,NA,TRBJ2-1,TRBD1,TRBV29-1
CASSLDLATGELFF,TGTGCCAGCAGCTTAGATCTGGCCACCGGGGAGCTGTTTTTT,many,TRBJ2-2,NA,TRBV11-3
CSATPLEGRTGELFF,TGCAGTGCTACCCCTTTGGAGGGTCGCACCGGGGAGCTGTTTTTT,few,TRBJ2-2,NA,TRBV20-1
CSAPQDRNYGYTF,TGCAGTGCCCCCCAGGACAGGAATTATGGCTACACCTTC,NA,TRBJ1-2,TRBD1,TRBV20-1
CASSLNVAGGLDTQYF,TGTGCCAGCAGCTTAAACGTAGCGGGGGGGCTAGATACGCAGTATTTT,NA,TRBJ2-3,TRBD2,TRBV7-9
CNVSPYLGGTEAFF,TGCAATGTATCACCGTATTTGGGGGGCACTGAAGCTTTCTTT,many,TRBJ1-1,NA,TRBV20-1
CASSQGTEPNQPQHF,TGTGCCAGCAGCCAGGGGACAGAGCCGAATCAGCCCCAGCATTTT,many,TRBJ1-5,TRBD1,TRBV3-1
CATSNWVPNQPQHF,TGTGCCACCAGCAATTGGGTTCCCAATCAGCCCCAGCATTTT,NA,TRBJ1-5,NA,TRBV15
CASSEYGRDTQYF,TGTGCCAGCAGTGAATATGGGAGAGATACGCAGTATTTT,NA,TRBJ2-3,NA,TRBV25-1
CASSPPGGIPHEQFF,TGTGCCAGCAGCCCCCCGGGGGGGATACCCCATGAGCAGTTCTTC,many,TRBJ2-1,TRBD2,TRBV7-6
CASSLGGSEKLFF,TGTGCCAGCAGCTTAGGTGGATCGGAAAAACTGTTTTTT,many,TRBJ1-4,NA,TRBV7-8
CASSDQGKYGYTF,TGTGCCAGCAGTGATCAGGGGAAATATGGCTACACCTTC,NA,TRBJ1-2,NA,TRBV6-1
CASSQMLRLTATNEKLFF,TGTGCCAGCAGCCAAATGCTTAGACTCACTGCAACTAATGAAAAACTGTTTTTT,many,TRBJ1-4,NA,TRBV3-1
CASSSPPLEANVLTF,TGTGCCAGCAGCTCCCCGCCCCTTGAGGCCAACGTCCTGACTTTC,NA,TRBJ2-6,NA,TRBV7-3
CSAVRDLSYEQYF,TGCAGTGCTGTTCGGGACTTATCCTACGAGCAGTACTTC,many,TRBJ2-7,NA,TRBV20-1
CASTPGGGALYNEQFF,TGTGCCAGCACCCCCGGGGGGGGGGCGCTTTACAATGAGCAGTTCTTC,few,TRBJ2-1,TRBD2,TRBV9
CASSLRQGGDGYTF,TGTGCCAGCAGCTTACGTCAGGGGGGGGATGGCTACACCTTC,few,TRBJ1-2,TRBD1,TRBV5-5
CASSQPLGGNIQYF,TGTGCCAGCAGCCAACCGCTAGGGGGAAACATTCAGTACTTC,NA,TRBJ2-4,NA,TRBV6-1
CASSPQGGRVSGYTF,TGTGCCAGCAGTCCCCAGGGGGGGCGGGTGTCGGGCTACACCTTC,few,TRBJ1-2,TRBD1,TRBV12-3/TRBV12-4
CASSWDRGYEQFF,TGTGCCAGCAGCTGGGACAGGGGCTATGAGCAGTTCTTC,many,TRBJ2-1,TRBD1,TRBV12-3/TRBV12-4
CASSFSGAKETQYF,TGTGCCAGCAGTTTCTCCGGGGCAAAAGAGACCCAGTACTTC,many,TRBJ2-5,NA,TRBV12-3/TRBV12-4
CASSRTGQAPYEQYF,TGTGCCAGCAGCAGGACGGGACAGGCCCCCTACGAGCAGTACTTC,NA,TRBJ2-7,TRBD1,TRBV5-4
CASSPPAFLKTREFDGYTF,TGTGCCAGCTCACCACCGGCTTTTCTTAAGACAAGGGAATTCGATGGCTACACCTTC,once,TRBJ1-2,NA,TRBV18
CASSPRPADYGYTF,TGTGCCAGCAGCCCTAGACCAGCGGACTATGGCTACACCTTC,NA,TRBJ1-2,NA,TRBV7-6
CATSRTSSTDTQYF,TGTGCCACCAGTCGCACGTCTAGCACAGATACGCAGTATTTT,few,TRBJ2-3,NA,TRBV24-1
CASSLGARGGDTQYF,TGTGCCAGCAGCTTGGGTGCGAGGGGGGGAGATACGCAGTATTTT,NA,TRBJ2-3,NA,TRBV5-6
CASSSDLGEQYF,TGTGCCAGCAGCTCGGACCTTGGCGAGCAGTACTTC,many,TRBJ2-7,NA,TRBV11-1
CASSSPGGSFLVNQPQHF,TGTGCCAGCAGTAGCCCAGGGGGGTCCTTTCTAGTCAATCAGCCCCAGCATTTT,many,TRBJ1-5,TRBD1,TRBV6-1
CASGSSGQIYGYTF,TGTGCCAGCGGCTCCTCGGGACAGATCTATGGCTACACCTTC,once,TRBJ1-2,TRBD1,TRBV11-2
CASSEASGGRSYNEQFF,TGTGCCAGCAGTGAAGCTAGCGGGGGGAGATCCTACAATGAGCAGTTCTTC,many,TRBJ2-1,TRBD2,TRBV6-1
CATSDWSSGGRDTQYF,TGTGCCACCAGTGATTGGTCTAGCGGGGGGCGGGATACGCAGTATTTT,many,TRBJ2-3,TRBD2,TRBV24-1
CASRLEGDPDTQYF,TGTGCCAGCAGGCTAGAGGGGGATCCGGATACGCAGTATTTT,many,TRBJ2-3,NA,TRBV7-9
CSAGDWGATDNSPLHF,TGCAGTGCTGGGGATTGGGGGGCTACCGATAATTCACCCCTCCACTTT,few,TRBJ1-6,NA,TRBV20-1
CASLDRGPVGGPYEQYF,TGTGCCAGCCTGGACAGGGGGCCGGTCGGGGGGCCATACGAGCAGTACTTC,NA,TRBJ2-7,TRBD1,TRBV2
CASSWEGEGEKLFF,TGTGCCAGCAGCTGGGAGGGGGAGGGTGAAAAACTGTTTTTT,NA,TRBJ1-4,NA,TRBV7-2
CASSQEGNRGRGYNSPLHF,TGCGCCAGCAGCCAAGAGGGAAACAGGGGGCGAGGGTATAATTCACCCCTCCACTTT,once,TRBJ1-6,TRBD1,TRBV4-1
CASSEDREEKLFF,TGTGCCAGCAGTGAGGACAGGGAGGAAAAACTGTTTTTT,NA,TRBJ1-4,TRBD1,TRBV6-1
CATSDVPGPAGSYEQYF,TGTGCCACCAGTGATGTTCCGGGACCCGCGGGGTCCTACGAGCAGTACTTC,many,TRBJ2-7,NA,TRBV24-1
CASSGGNTDTQYF,TGTGCCAGTTCGGGTGGGAACACAGATACGCAGTATTTT,NA,TRBJ2-3,NA,TRBV28
CSAPQGSNQPQHF,TGCAGTGCTCCCCAAGGGTCCAATCAGCCCCAGCATTTT,many,TRBJ1-5,NA,TRBV20-1
CASSLATGFNYGYTF,TGTGCCAGCAGCTTAGCGACAGGTTTTAACTATGGCTACACCTTC,few,TRBJ1-2,NA,TRBV13
CASSPKLAGASGELFF,TGCGCCAGCAGCCCGAAGCTAGCGGGGGCCTCCGGGGAGCTGTTTTTT,few,TRBJ2-2,TRBD2,TRBV5-1
CASSPSGTPTYEQYF,TGTGCCAGCAGCCCGTCTGGGACACCGACCTACGAGCAGTACTTC,NA,TRBJ2-7,NA,TRBV7-2
CASRTGNNYGYTF,TGTGCCAGTCGGACAGGGAATAACTATGGCTACACCTTC,NA,TRBJ1-2,TRBD1,TRBV27
CAWSPGQWSYEQYF,TGTGCCTGGAGCCCGGGACAGTGGTCCTACGAGCAGTACTTC,NA,TRBJ2-7,TRBD1,TRBV30
CARRGELFPNYNSPLHF,TGCGCCCGCCGGGGGGAGTTGTTTCCAAACTATAATTCACCCCTCCACTTT,NA,TRBJ1-6,NA,TRBV5-1
CASSPGQVNEKLFF,TGCGCCAGCAGTCCGGGACAGGTTAATGAAAAACTGTTTTTT,few,TRBJ1-4,TRBD1,TRBV5-1
CASSFFGVEGFGDNEQFF,TGTGCCAGCAGTTTTTTTGGGGTGGAAGGTTTTGGGGACAATGAGCAGTTCTTC,few,TRBJ2-1,NA,TRBV27
CASSNRDRSNSPLHF,TGTGCCAGCAGCAACCGGGACAGGAGTAATTCACCCCTCCACTTT,NA,TRBJ1-6,TRBD1,TRBV3-1
CASSSNPGQGVDQPQHF,TGTGCCAGCAGCTCTAACCCTGGACAGGGCGTGGATCAGCCCCAGCATTTT,NA,TRBJ1-5,TRBD1,TRBV7-8
CASTRERVNTEAFF,TGTGCCAGCACCCGGGAGAGGGTAAACACTGAAGCTTTCTTT,many,TRBJ1-1,NA,TRBV12-3/TRBV12-4
CASSESANYGYTF,TGTGCCAGCAGTGAATCGGCAAACTATGGCTACACCTTC,NA,TRBJ1-2,NA,TRBV2
CASSQTYNEQFF,TGTGCCAGCAGCCAAACCTACAATGAGCAGTTCTTC,many,TRBJ2-1,NA,TRBV3-1
CASSLVVWNTEAFF,TGTGCCAGCAGCTTAGTTGTTTGGAACACTGAAGCTTTCTTT,many,TRBJ1-1,NA,TRBV11-2